This T cell receptor (beta chain) emerged from a study of CD8 T cells in ankylosing spondylitis. Library preparation for TCR beta used quantitative 5'-RACE with molecular barcodes. TCRdb recomputed calls from the 5' RACE reads with MiXCR, one row per CDR3 protein. The data contain 200,000 to 250,000 distinct CDR3 sequences, about 10% of them seen just once; the ten biggest clones take up approximately 20%. Germline V gene sequence: CDR1 DFQATT, CDR2 SNEGSKA (reference sequence). CDR3 length: 16 residues. The junction had 12 bases not matched to a gene; V was cut back by 1 base and J by 6 bases. This clonotype was counted many times.

The rearrangement links TRBV20-1 to TRBJ2-7; 10 nucleotides agree with TRBD2. The receptor was isolated from a male donor with ankylosing spondylitis or in good health (not recorded which). The sample was blood, either unsorted or a sorted T cell fraction (not recorded which). The CDR3 coding sequence is TGCAGTGCTAGAGTTACTAGCGGGGATTGGAAACGCGAGCAGTACTTC. Translated, it gives CSARVTSGDWKREQYF.